The clone carrying this TCR beta chain was counted at least ten times. TCRdb re-called the 5' RACE reads through MiXCR, storing one row per CDR3 protein. The sample has some 39,000 distinct CDR3 sequences, 13% seen once. This specimen belongs to a study of CD8 T cells in ankylosing spondylitis. Germline CDR1 is MNHEY and CDR2 is SMNVEV (reference sequence). Between the trimmed V and J ends, which lost 3 bases and 1 base, there was a span of 3 bases. The CDR3 is made up of 13 amino acids. Sequencing was carried out using synovial fluid, either unsorted or a sorted T cell fraction (not recorded which). This clonotype originated in a male donor with ankylosing spondylitis. The chain carries TRBV27 and TRBJ2-2; D not resolved. The DNA of the CDR3 is TGTGCCAGCAGTTTCGAGAACACCGGGGAGCTGTTTTTT. As protein: CASSFENTGELFF.